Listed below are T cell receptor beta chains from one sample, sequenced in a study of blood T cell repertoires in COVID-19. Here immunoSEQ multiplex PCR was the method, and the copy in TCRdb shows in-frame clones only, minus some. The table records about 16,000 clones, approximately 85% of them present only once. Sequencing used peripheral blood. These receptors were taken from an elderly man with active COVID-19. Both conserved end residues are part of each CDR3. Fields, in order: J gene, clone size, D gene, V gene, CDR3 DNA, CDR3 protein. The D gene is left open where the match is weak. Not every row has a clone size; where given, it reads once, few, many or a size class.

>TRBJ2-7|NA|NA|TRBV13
TGTGCCAGCAGCTTAGGCTCTCAGGGTTCCGAGCAGTACTTC
CASSLGSQGSEQYF
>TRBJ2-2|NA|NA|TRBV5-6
TGTGCCAGCAGCCCGGGATTCTCCGGGGAGCTGTTTTTT
CASSPGFSGELFF
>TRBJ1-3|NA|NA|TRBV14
TGTGCCAGCAGCTCACAGGTTCTTCCTGGAAACACCATATATTTT
CASSSQVLPGNTIYF
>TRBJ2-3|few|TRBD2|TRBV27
TGTGCCAGCAGTTGGGGGGGGAGCCCCACAGATACGCAGTATTTT
CASSWGGSPTDTQYF
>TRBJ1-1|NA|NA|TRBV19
TGTGCCAGTAGTATTTGGGCAGGGGTAACTGAAGCTTTCTTT
CASSIWAGVTEAFF
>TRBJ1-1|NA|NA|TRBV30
TGTGCCTGGAGTTATGACAGGAGTAGAGCTTTCTTT
CAWSYDRSRAFF
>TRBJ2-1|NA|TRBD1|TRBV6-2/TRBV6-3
TGTGCCAGCAGTAGGGCGGGCAGGGGGCGAAACAATGAGCAGTTCTTC
CASSRAGRGRNNEQFF
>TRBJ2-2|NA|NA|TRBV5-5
TGTGCCAGCAGCTCCCTCGGGGGAGCCGGGGAGCTGTTTTTT
CASSSLGGAGELFF
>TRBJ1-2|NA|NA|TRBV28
TGTGCCAGCAGCGACACTGGCTACACCTTC
CASSDTGYTF
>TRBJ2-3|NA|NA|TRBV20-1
TGCAGTGCTAGTCACACAGATACGCAGTATTTT
CSASHTDTQYF
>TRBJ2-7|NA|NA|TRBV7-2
TGTGCCAGCAGCTCCTCGTACTACGAGCAGTACTTC
CASSSSYYEQYF
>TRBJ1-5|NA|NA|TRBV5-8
TGTGCCAGCAGCTTGCATAAGGGGCCTGACAATCAGCCCCAGCATTTT
CASSLHKGPDNQPQHF
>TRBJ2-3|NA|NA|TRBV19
TGTGCCAGTAGGAAGGACACCCAATTCACAGATACGCAGTATTTT
CASRKDTQFTDTQYF
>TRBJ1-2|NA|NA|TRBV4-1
TGCGCCAGTTTTACGACAGTCGATGGCTACACCTTC
CASFTTVDGYTF
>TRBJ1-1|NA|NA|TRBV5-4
TGTGCCAGCAGCTCCCAAGTGGGGCGGAACACTGAAGCTTTCTTT
CASSSQVGRNTEAFF
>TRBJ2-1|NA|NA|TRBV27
TGTGCCAGCAGCCTGGGAGTAGGGGGTGAGCAGTTCTTC
CASSLGVGGEQFF
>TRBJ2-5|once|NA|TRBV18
TGTGCCAGCTCACCTAACAGGGCACGGAGGGAGACCCAGTACTTC
CASSPNRARRETQYF
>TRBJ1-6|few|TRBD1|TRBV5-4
TGTGCCAGCAGCCTGGGCGGAAGGGACAGCTTTAAGTTTTCACCCCTCCACTTT
CASSLGGRDSFKFSPLHF
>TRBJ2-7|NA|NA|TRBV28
TGTGCCAGCTCACGAGGGAATAAATACGAGCAGTACTTC
CASSRGNKYEQYF
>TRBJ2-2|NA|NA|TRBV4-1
TGCGCCAGCAGTCCCCTCGGGAAGGGCACCGGGGAGCTGTTTTTT
CASSPLGKGTGELFF
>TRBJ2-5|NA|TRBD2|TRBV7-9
TGTGCCAGCAGCTTAGTAGCGGGAGATGTAGAGACCCAGTACTTC
CASSLVAGDVETQYF
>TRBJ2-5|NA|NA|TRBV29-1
TGCAGCGCCCGCCAGACGAGGGCGGAGACCCAGTACTTC
CSARQTRAETQYF
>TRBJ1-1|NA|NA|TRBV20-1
TGCAGTGCTGGACAGCGTCTCTTT
CSAGQRLF
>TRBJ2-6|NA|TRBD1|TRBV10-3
TGTGCCACCACCGGGACAGGCGGTTACTCTGGGGCCAACGTCCTGACTTTC
CATTGTGGYSGANVLTF
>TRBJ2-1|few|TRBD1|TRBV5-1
TGCGCCAGCAGCTTGCTTATAGGGGGCGATGAGCAGTTCTTC
CASSLLIGGDEQFF
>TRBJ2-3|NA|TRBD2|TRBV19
TGTGCCAGTAGCATACTAGCGGGAGCCCCAGATACGCAGTATTTT
CASSILAGAPDTQYF
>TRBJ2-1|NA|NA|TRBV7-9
TGTGCCAGCAGCTTAACCGGGGGCAATGAGCAGTTCTTC
CASSLTGGNEQFF
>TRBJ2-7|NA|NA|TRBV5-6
TGTGCCAGCAGCTTGCAGGGCAGCTACGAGCAGTACTTC
CASSLQGSYEQYF
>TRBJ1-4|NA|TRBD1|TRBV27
TGTGCCAGCAGTCCCTGGACAGGGGGCTTTGAAAAACTGTTTTTT
CASSPWTGGFEKLFF
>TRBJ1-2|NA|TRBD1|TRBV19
TGTGCCAGTAGTCGAACAGGGGGCGACTATGGCTACACCTTC
CASSRTGGDYGYTF
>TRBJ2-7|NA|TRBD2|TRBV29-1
TGCAGCGCGAGGGGGGTAGCGGGGCAGGGAGACGAGCAGTACTTC
CSARGVAGQGDEQYF
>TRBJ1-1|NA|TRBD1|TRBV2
TGTGCCAGCAGTGAGATGACAGGGCGTTTTGCTGAAGCTTTCTTT
CASSEMTGRFAEAFF
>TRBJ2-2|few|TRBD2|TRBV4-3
TGCGCCAGCAGCCAGGGACTAGCGGGAGGGAGTATGAGCACCGGGGAGCTGTTTTTT
CASSQGLAGGSMSTGELFF
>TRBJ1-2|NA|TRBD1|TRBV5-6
TGTGCCAGCAGTCTAAGGGGGCAGTACTATGGCTACACCTTC
CASSLRGQYYGYTF
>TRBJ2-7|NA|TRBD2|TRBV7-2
TGTGCCAGCAGCTTAGAGGGTAGCGGAGGCACTAGCGTCCACGAGCAGTACTTC
CASSLEGSGGTSVHEQYF
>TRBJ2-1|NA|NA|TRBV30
TGTGCCTGGAGTGTTGGCGGGACTTCGGGCAATGAGCAGTTCTTC
CAWSVGGTSGNEQFF
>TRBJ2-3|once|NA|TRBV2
TGTGCCAGCAGTACACAGGGGACTGGCACAGATACGCAGTATTTT
CASSTQGTGTDTQYF
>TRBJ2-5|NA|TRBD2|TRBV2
TGTGCCAGCAGTGGGACTAGCGGGAGCGCCCAAGAGACCCAGTACTTC
CASSGTSGSAQETQYF
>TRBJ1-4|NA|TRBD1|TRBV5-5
TGTGCCAGCCGAAAGGGACAGCATAATGAAAAACTGTTTTTT
CASRKGQHNEKLFF
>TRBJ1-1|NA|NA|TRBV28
TGTGCCAGCAGGCGCCAGGGTACGAAGAACACTGAAGCTTTCTTT
CASRRQGTKNTEAFF
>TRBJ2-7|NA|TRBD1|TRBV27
TGTGCCAGCAGTTTATCCGGACAGGGGGGGTACGAGCAGTACTTC
CASSLSGQGGYEQYF
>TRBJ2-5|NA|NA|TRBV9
TGTGCCAGCAGCCCCGGGACTCTGCAAGAGACCCAGTACTTC
CASSPGTLQETQYF
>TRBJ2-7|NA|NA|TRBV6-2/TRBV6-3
TGTGCCAGCAGTTATCTCACCGGGAGCTCCTACGAGCAGTACTTC
CASSYLTGSSYEQYF
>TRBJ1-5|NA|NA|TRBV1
TGCACCAGCAGCCAGACCGGGACAGGGGGGGCCAATCAGCCCCAGCATTTT
CTSSQTGTGGANQPQHF
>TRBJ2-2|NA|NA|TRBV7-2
TGTGCCAGCAGCTTAAGTCAGACGAACACCGGGGAGCTGTTTTTT
CASSLSQTNTGELFF
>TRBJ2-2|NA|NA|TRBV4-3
TGCGCCAGCAGCTCGGGGCAGGGAGGCACCGGGGAGCTGTTTTTT
CASSSGQGGTGELFF
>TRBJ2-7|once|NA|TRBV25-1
TGTGCCAGCAGGTCGGGGGTCGAGCAGTACTTC
CASRSGVEQYF
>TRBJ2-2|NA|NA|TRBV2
TGTGCCAGCATGGAGCGGGCGAACACCGGGGAGCTGTTTTTT
CASMERANTGELFF
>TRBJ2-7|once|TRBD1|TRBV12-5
TGTGCTAGTGGTTTGGGGATCGGGACAGGGGCCTCCTACGAGCAGTACTTC
CASGLGIGTGASYEQYF